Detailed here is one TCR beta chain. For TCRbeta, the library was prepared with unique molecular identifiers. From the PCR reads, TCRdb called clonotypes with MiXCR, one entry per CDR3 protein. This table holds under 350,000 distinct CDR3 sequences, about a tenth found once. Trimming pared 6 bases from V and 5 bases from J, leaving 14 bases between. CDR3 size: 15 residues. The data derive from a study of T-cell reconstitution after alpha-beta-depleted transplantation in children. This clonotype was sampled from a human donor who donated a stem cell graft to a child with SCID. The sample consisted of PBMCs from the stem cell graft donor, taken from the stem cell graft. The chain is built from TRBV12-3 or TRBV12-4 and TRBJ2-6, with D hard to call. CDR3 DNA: TGTGCCAGCAGCTCAGACGACCCAAGGGCCAACGTCCTGACTTTC. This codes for CASSSDDPRANVLTF.